These 7 T cell receptor beta chains originate from one sample sequenced in a study of radiation and T cells in renal cell carcinoma. This sample's time point: blood 2 weeks post-SBRT. Treatment indicated: 15 Gy SBRT to primary tumor, nephrectomy 4 weeks later. Repertoires were generated with immunoSEQ multiplex PCR, while TCRdb's copy carries only in-frame clones and drops some. The table includes 95,000 to 150,000 clones, 81% detected once. The sequenced sample was blood, obtained from a patient whose treatment included radiotherapy and nephrectomy. The receptor source for this set is a man in his fifties with renal cell carcinoma.

The chain combines TRBV5-1 with TRBJ1-1; the match to TRBD1 covers 8 bases. Trimming at V came to 2 bases and at J to 4 bases, leaving 7 bases not matched to a gene. This CDR3 is built from 15 residues. Germline V gene lookup returns CDR1 SGHRS and CDR2 YFSETQ. CDR3 nucleotide sequence: TGCGCCAGCAGCTTTCAGGGGGCAAGCGGCACTGAAGCTTTCTTT. Its protein is CASSFQGASGTEAFF.

This clone was observed a handful of times. It is unclear where the CDR3 begins or ends on the DNA, so no DNA is shown, and the CDR3 is as TCRdb lists it. The genes are TRBV4-2 and TRBJ1-1. Germline CDR1 is LGHNA and CDR2 is YNFKEQ. Termini included, the CDR3 measures 12 amino acids. The CDR3: CASSPVGEGTFF.

This rearrangement joins TRBV9 to TRBJ2-1, with TRBD2 matching 10 bases. The CDR3 has 16 residues. V gave up 4 bases and J gave up 5 bases; unmatched junction bases: 9. CDR1 SGDLS and CDR2 YYNGEE come from the germline V gene. Here the CDR3 reads CASSPRLAGINNEQFF. The CDR3 nucleotides are TGTGCCAGCAGCCCCCGACTAGCGGGTATCAACAATGAGCAGTTCTTC.

The chain couples TRBV18 to TRBJ2-4, with D perhaps TRBD1 or TRBD2 (5 bases each). CDR1 KGHSH and CDR2 LQKENI come from the germline V gene. CDR3 length: 13 amino acids. The V and J ends lost 3 bases and 6 bases respectively, with 9 bases between them. The CDR3 DNA is TGTGCCAGCTCACCGGGGGATCCAAACATTCAGTACTTC. Translated: CASSPGDPNIQYF.

This clone occurred a few times. The V call is TRBV6-1, the J call TRBJ1-1, with D perhaps TRBD1 (6 bases). CDR1 MNHNS and CDR2 SASEGT come from the germline V gene. V was trimmed by 6 bases and J by 0 bases, leaving 11 bases between them. This CDR3 has 14 amino acids. CDR3 amino acids: CASRGGSMNTEAFF. The CDR3 DNA follows: TGTGCCAGCAGAGGGGGATCGATGAACACTGAAGCTTTCTTT.

The rearrangement links TRBV7-8 to TRBJ1-1; D is unresolved. The CDR3 runs to 14 residues. CDR1 SGHVS and CDR2 FQNEAQ come from the germline V gene. Trimming stripped 3 bases from V and 1 base from J, with 9 bases between. As DNA, the CDR3 is TGTGCCAGCAGCTTTCGCCGGACGAACACTGAAGCTTTCTTT. Protein: CASSFRRTNTEAFF. The full variable domain, with the rest looked up from reference TRBV7-8 and TRBJ1-1, is GAGVSQSPRYKVAKRGQDVALRCDPISGHVSLFWYQQALGQGPEFLTYFQNEAQLDKSGLPSDRFFAERPEGSVSTLKIQRTQQEDSAVYLCASSFRRTNTEAFFGQGTRLTVV.

This clone was observed a handful of times. The gene calls are TRBV7-8 and TRBJ1-6; D not certain. The CDR3 is 15 residues long. V shed 5 bases and J shed 7 bases, with 15 bases lying between them. The V gene's germline CDR1 is SGHVS and CDR2 FQNEAQ. CDR3 protein: CASSLLEFLNSPLHF. The CDR3 DNA sequence: TGTGCCAGCAGCCTTCTTGAATTTCTGAATTCACCCCTCCACTTT.